This T cell receptor beta chain derives from a study of shared clonotypes between healthy human individuals. Study observations and caveats: An expected dependence of interdonor clonotype sharing on sequencing depth was noted.

The assay was immunoSEQ multiplex PCR, and TCRdb's table has in-frame clones only and misses some. This repertoire shows about 1.1 million clones, about four fifths found once; its top ten account for around 0.6%. The CDR3 is 12 amino acids. Comments on this clone: Its antigen is as yet unknown.

The chain couples TRBV21-1 to TRBJ2-7. TRBV21-1 is described as a pseudogene. The source of this sequence is a man between 18 and 29 years old in good health. Some clones in this sample may be carry-over from other donors' samples. The sample consisted of memory CD4+ T cells from PBMCs. Subset denoted: CD45RA-negative fraction. The CDR3 protein is CASRKRDGEQYF. CDR3 coding DNA: TGTGCCAGCAGAAAGAGGGACGGGGAGCAGTACTTC.